Below, 18 T cell receptor beta chains from the same sample are listed, as sequenced in a study of shared clonotypes between healthy human individuals. Repertoires were generated with immunoSEQ multiplex PCR, while TCRdb's copy carries only in-frame clones and drops some. The sample carries over a million clones, approximately 97% recorded once. What was sequenced was naive CD4+ T cells sorted from blood. Subset of the sample: CD45RA+ positively selected. All receptors derive from a man aged 30 to 39 in good health.

The chain combines TRBV10-1 with TRBJ1-1; a weak D match, TRBD1 (5 bases). V was pared by 1 base and J by 3 bases, with 12 bases between. This CDR3 spans 15 amino acids. Germline CDR1 WNHNN, CDR2 SYGVQD (reference sequence). The CDR3 DNA reads TGCGCCAGCAGTGAGTTTCCAGGAGGGGACACTGAAGCTTTCTTT. This encodes CASSEFPGGDTEAFF.

The chain has TRBV10-2 and TRBJ2-7, with D tentatively TRBD2 (8 bases). CDR1 is WSHSY and CDR2 is SAAADI in the germline V gene. Trimming removed 7 bases from V and 5 bases from J, with 21 bases in between. This CDR3 contains 15 residues. The CDR3 DNA reads as TGCGCCAGCACCCCTCCTCGGGAGGGGGCCCACGAGCAGTACTTC. As protein: CASTPPREGAHEQYF.

This chain connects TRBV5-4 to TRBJ2-7; weak D call: TRBD2 (6 bases). Germline-derived CDR1 and CDR2 are SGHNT and YYREEE (reference sequence). V was trimmed by 0 bases and J by 0 bases, leaving 13 bases between them. This CDR3 has 16 residues. CDR3 residues: CASSLGTSGYSYEQYF. The CDR3 DNA is TGTGCCAGCAGCTTGGGAACCAGCGGGTACTCCTACGAGCAGTACTTC.

Comment on this clone: Distinct nucleotide sequences in the sample also encode this CDR3. V usage is TRBV5-6 and J usage is TRBJ2-4; D is unclear. Germline V gene lookup returns CDR1 SGHDT and CDR2 YYEEEE. This CDR3 contains 12 residues. V dropped 0 bases and J dropped 6 bases, with 4 bases sitting between them. The CDR3 protein is CASSLGRNIQYF. The DNA for the CDR3 is TGTGCCAGCAGCTTGGGACGAAACATTCAGTACTTC.

This chain links TRBV7-9 with TRBJ1-1, with D perhaps matching TRBD1 (5 bases). CDR1 SEHNR and CDR2 FQNEAQ come from the germline V gene (reference sequence). Trimming took off 6 bases at V and 0 bases at J, with 23 bases between the two ends. The CDR3 contains 18 residues. The CDR3 sequence: CASRAVFGAVSMNTEAFF. The CDR3 DNA follows: TGTGCCAGCAGGGCCGTTTTCGGGGCGGTGTCCATGAACACTGAAGCTTTCTTT.

The J gene is TRBJ1-1, the V gene TRBV28; 8 bases match TRBD1. This CDR3 spans 14 amino acids. The V gene end was trimmed by 6 bases and the J gene end by 4 bases; junction bases not matched to a gene: 7. Germline values: CDR1 MDHEN, CDR2 SYDVKM. CDR3 sequence (DNA): TGTGCCAGCAGCACAGGGGGAGCACGCACTGAAGCTTTCTTT. Protein: CASSTGGARTEAFF.

The chain combines TRBV30 with TRBJ1-5; D is undetermined. Deletions cut 2 bases from V and 7 bases from J, with 12 bases between. The CDR3 length is 13 residues. The V gene's germline CDR1 is GTSNPN and CDR2 SVGIG (reference sequence). The CDR3 DNA sequence: TGTGCCTGGAGTCGACTTAACCAACAGCCCCAGCATTTT. Protein sequence: CAWSRLNQQPQHF.

This rearrangement joins TRBV28 to TRBJ2-4; weak D call: TRBD2 (6 bases). Germline V gene sequence: CDR1 MDHEN, CDR2 SYDVKM. V was clipped by 2 bases and J by 8 bases, with 10 bases between them. The CDR3 spans 13 residues. The DNA of the CDR3 is TGTGCCAGCAGTTTACAATGGGGGGACATTCAGTACTTC. Protein: CASSLQWGDIQYF.

This CDR3 reads CASSASLAGAYSYEQYF. In nucleotides, the CDR3 is TGTGCCAGCAGTGCCTCACTAGCGGGAGCTTACTCCTACGAGCAGTACTTC. The chain has TRBV6-1 and TRBJ2-7; 11 bases map to TRBD2. The germline V gene has CDR1 MNHNS and CDR2 SASEGT. The ends lost 4 bases at V and 0 bases at J; junction bases unmatched: 8. There are 17 residues in the CDR3.

The chain has TRBV5-8 and TRBJ1-5; the D is unclear. V lost 6 bases, J lost 2 bases, and 12 bases lay in between. The germline V gene has CDR1 SGHTS and CDR2 YDEGEE. The CDR3 runs to 14 residues. CDR3 amino acids: CASTSVTGNQPQHF. The CDR3 region has the DNA TGTGCCAGCACCTCAGTAACCGGCAATCAGCCCCAGCATTTT.

This clone is a singleton in its sample. This chain uses TRBV5-8 with TRBJ1-2; the match to TRBD1 covers 7 bases. The germline V gene encodes CDR1 SGHTS and CDR2 YDEGEE. The CDR3 is 14 residues long. V trimming: 0 bases; J trimming: 6 bases; junction bases outside the gene matches: 5. CDR3 in DNA: TGTGCCAGCAGCTTGGTGGTGACAGGGCATGGCTACACCTTC. Protein: CASSLVVTGHGYTF.

The chain's CDR3 is CSVAQNNQPQHF. CDR3 in DNA: TGCAGCGTTGCTCAGAACAATCAGCCCCAGCATTTT. V and J are TRBV29-1 and TRBJ1-5; D is undetermined. V lost 4 bases and J 3 bases, leaving 7 bases between the germline ends. Germline assignment: CDR1 SQVTM and CDR2 ANQGSEA. This CDR3 region has 12 residues.

This sequence joins TRBV7-9 and TRBJ1-4; possible D gene TRBD1, 5 bases. CDR3 length: 14 amino acids. Trimming pared 3 bases from V and 8 bases from J, leaving 13 bases between. CDR1 SEHNR and CDR2 FQNEAQ come from the germline V gene (reference sequence). The CDR3 protein is CASSFSGVGEKLFF. DNA for the CDR3: TGTGCCAGCAGCTTTTCGGGGGTCGGGGAAAAACTGTTTTTT. Full variable domain (outside the CDR3, taken from reference TRBV7-9 and TRBJ1-4): DTGVSQNPRHKITKRGQNVTFRCDPISEHNRLYWYRQTLGQGPEFLTYFQNEAQLEKSRLLSDRFSAERPKGSFSTLEIQRTEQGDSAMYLCASSFSGVGEKLFFGSGTQLSVL.

V is TRBV5-6 and J is TRBJ2-7; no reliable D call. V was clipped by 1 base and J by 4 bases, with 6 bases between them. This CDR3 has 12 residues. Germline V gene lookup returns CDR1 SGHDT and CDR2 YYEEEE. The CDR3 spells CASSLWRYEQYF. The CDR3 DNA follows: TGTGCCAGCAGCTTGTGGCGGTACGAGCAGTACTTC.

The chain has TRBV28 and TRBJ2-7; TRBD2 matches 11 bases. After removal of 7 bases from V and 4 bases from J, the junction contained 9 bases not matched to a gene. Germline V gene sequence: CDR1 MDHEN, CDR2 SYDVKM. CDR3 length: 15 residues. The CDR3 sequence is CASNPSGGILYEQYF. Here the CDR3 DNA reads TGTGCCAGCAACCCTAGCGGGGGGATATTATACGAGCAGTACTTC.

The rearrangement links TRBV15 to TRBJ1-2; tentative D call: TRBD1 (6 bases). The length of the CDR3 is 15 residues. Germline CDR1 reads LNHNV; CDR2 reads YYDKDF (reference sequence). Deletions cut 3 bases from V and 6 bases from J, with 17 bases between. CDR3: CATSSQFEGDHGYTF. The CDR3 nucleotides read TGTGCCACCAGCAGCCAATTTGAGGGGGACCATGGCTACACCTTC.

The chain couples TRBV19 to TRBJ1-5, with D possibly matching TRBD1 (6 bases). Germline V gene sequence: CDR1 LNHDA, CDR2 SQIVND (reference sequence). V lost 4 bases, J lost 3 bases, and 13 bases lay in between. The CDR3 contains 15 residues. In nucleotides, the CDR3 is TGTGCCAGTAGTAAGTTTGAGGGGGTCAATCAGCCCCAGCATTTT. This translates into CASSKFEGVNQPQHF.

The V call is TRBV5-1, the J call TRBJ1-1; perhaps TRBD1 as D (5 bases). Germline-derived CDR1 and CDR2 are SGHRS and YFSETQ. V was clipped by 5 bases and J by 4 bases, with 18 bases between them. The CDR3 has 15 residues. Written as DNA, the CDR3 is TGCGCCAGCAGTTTTTCATCGGTTGGGGCCACTGAAGCTTTCTTT. Translated, it gives CASSFSSVGATEAFF. Using reference TRBV5-1 and TRBJ1-1 for the parts outside the CDR3, the full variable domain is KAGVTQTPRYLIKTRGQQVTLSCSPISGHRSVSWYQQTPGQGLQFLFEYFSETQRNKGNFPGRFSGRQFSNSRSEMNVSTLELGDSALYLCASSFSSVGATEAFFGQGTRLTVV.